The text below deals with one T cell receptor (beta chain). This entry is derived from a study of blood T cell repertoires in COVID-19. Study-level background: Italy, Spain and the United States were the sources of the convalescent and acute COVID-19 samples. T cells, B-cell-depleted T cells, or PBMCs provided the cDNA or gDNA that served as material.

This table comes from immunoSEQ multiplex PCR, and its TCRdb copy is limited to in-frame clones, with some not included. The data contain 400,000 or so clones, 75% to 90% of them singletons. The source of this sequence is a woman aged 40 to 50 with COVID-19, enrolled during active disease. The sample was peripheral blood.

CDR3: CASSPGAAAQPQHF. For the CDR3, the DNA is TGTGCCAGCTCACCGGGAGCGGCCGCCCAGCCCCAGCATTTT. The rearrangement uses TRBV18 and TRBJ1-5; D gene unclear. Germline-derived CDR1 and CDR2 are KGHSH and LQKENI. This CDR3 region has 14 residues. The V end lost 3 bases, the J end lost 7 bases, and 13 bases lay between the germline ends. Supplemented by reference TRBV18 and TRBJ1-5, the full variable domain reads NAGVMQNPRHLVRRRGQEARLRCSPMKGHSHVYWYRQLPEEGLKFMVYLQKENIIDESGMPKERFSAEFPKEGPSILRIQQVVRGDSAAYFCASSPGAAAQPQHFGDGTRLSIL.